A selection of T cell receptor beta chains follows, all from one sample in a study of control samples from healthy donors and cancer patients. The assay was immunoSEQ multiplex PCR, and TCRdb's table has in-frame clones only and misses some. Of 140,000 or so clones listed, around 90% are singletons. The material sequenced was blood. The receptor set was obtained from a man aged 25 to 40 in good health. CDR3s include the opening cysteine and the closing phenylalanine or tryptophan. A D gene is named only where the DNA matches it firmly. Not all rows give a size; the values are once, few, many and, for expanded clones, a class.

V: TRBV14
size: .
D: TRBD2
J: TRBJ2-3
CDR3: CASSPGWGLAGAKGGTDTQYF
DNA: TGTGCCAGCAGCCCGGGCTGGGGACTAGCGGGGGCTAAAGGGGGCACAGATACGCAGTATTTT

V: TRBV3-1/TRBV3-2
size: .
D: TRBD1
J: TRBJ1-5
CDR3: CASSQPYRGYNQPQHF
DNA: TGTGCCAGCAGCCAACCCTACAGGGGGTATAATCAGCCCCAGCATTTT

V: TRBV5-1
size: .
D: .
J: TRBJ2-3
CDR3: CASSLWAGGGSTDTQYF
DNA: TGCGCCAGCAGCTTGTGGGCCGGGGGCGGTAGCACAGATACGCAGTATTTT

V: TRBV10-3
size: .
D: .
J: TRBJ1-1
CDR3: CAISESGPEAFF
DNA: TGTGCCATCAGTGAGTCGGGCCCTGAAGCTTTCTTT

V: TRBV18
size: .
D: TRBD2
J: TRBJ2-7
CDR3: CASSGGVDYEQYF
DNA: TGTGCCAGCTCCGGGGGGGTGGATTACGAGCAGTACTTC

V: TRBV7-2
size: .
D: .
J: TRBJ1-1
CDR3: CASSPDGVNTEAFF
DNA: TGTGCCAGCAGTCCCGACGGGGTGAACACTGAAGCTTTCTTT

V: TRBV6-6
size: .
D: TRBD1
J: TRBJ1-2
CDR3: CASGTNRGYGYTF
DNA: TGTGCCAGCGGAACCAACAGGGGCTATGGCTACACCTTC

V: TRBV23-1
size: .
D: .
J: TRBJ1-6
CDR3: CASSQVREWSYNSPLHF
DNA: TGCGCCAGCAGTCAAGTGAGGGAATGGTCCTATAATTCACCCCTCCACTTT

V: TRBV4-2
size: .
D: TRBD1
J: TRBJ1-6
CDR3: CASSQLFSGTDNNSPLHF
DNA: TGTGCCAGCAGCCAATTGTTTTCCGGGACAGACAATAATTCACCCCTCCACTTT

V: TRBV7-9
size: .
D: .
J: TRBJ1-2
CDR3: CASSSGGGLGYGYTF
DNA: TGTGCCAGCAGCTCCGGGGGAGGTCTCGGGTATGGCTACACCTTC

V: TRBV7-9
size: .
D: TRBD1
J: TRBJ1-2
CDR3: CASSLAQDRGFGYTF
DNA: TGTGCCAGCAGCTTGGCCCAGGACAGGGGTTTTGGCTACACCTTC

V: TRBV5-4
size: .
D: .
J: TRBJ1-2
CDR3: CASSRGVGVLYGYTF
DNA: TGTGCCAGCAGCCGCGGTGTGGGGGTACTCTATGGCTACACCTTC

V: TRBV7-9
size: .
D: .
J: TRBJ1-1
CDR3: CASSFEVFEAFF
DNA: TGTGCCAGCAGCTTCGAGGTTTTTGAAGCTTTCTTT

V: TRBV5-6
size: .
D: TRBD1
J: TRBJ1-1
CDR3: CASSFWTGGNTEAFF
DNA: TGTGCCAGCAGCTTCTGGACAGGGGGGAACACTGAAGCTTTCTTT

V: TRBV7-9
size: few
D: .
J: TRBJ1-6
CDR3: CASSLMGTTNSPLHF
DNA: TGTGCCAGCAGCTTAATGGGGACGACAAATTCACCCCTCCACTTT

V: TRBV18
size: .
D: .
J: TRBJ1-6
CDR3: CASSPGSTLTPLHF
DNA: TGTGCCAGCTCACCAGGCAGCACTCTGACACCCCTCCACTTT